This T cell receptor beta chain originates from a study of blood T cells in healthy people across ages. Germline loops: CDR1 SGHRS, CDR2 YFSETQ. The trim removed 3 bases at V and 5 bases at J, leaving 6 bases unmatched. The CDR3 has 15 residues. General study results and limits: Shifts in expanded clonotypes may have been confounded by donor CMV status, which was unknown.

Notes on this clonotype: The target antigen is unknown.

Combining a sample-barcoded 5' primer with a J-beta primer mix, a second PCR ran for roughly 6 to 11 cycles. A template-switch adaptor that had 12 random nucleotides put a tag on each cDNA molecule. TCRdb passed the 5' RACE reads through MiXCR, listing each CDR3 protein once. The data show roughly 830,000 distinct CDR3 sequences, around 62% seen once. The study isolated at least 6.5 million PBMCs from each sample. Total RNA amounts of at least 5 micrograms were extracted per sample. Sequencing was done on a sample of blood. The clonotype comes from a young man in good health. The J gene is TRBJ2-1, the V gene TRBV5-1; 9 positions agree with TRBD1. For the CDR3, the DNA is TGCGCCAGCAGCTACCTCGGGACAGGGAACAATGAGCAGTTCTTC. Protein product: CASSYLGTGNNEQFF.